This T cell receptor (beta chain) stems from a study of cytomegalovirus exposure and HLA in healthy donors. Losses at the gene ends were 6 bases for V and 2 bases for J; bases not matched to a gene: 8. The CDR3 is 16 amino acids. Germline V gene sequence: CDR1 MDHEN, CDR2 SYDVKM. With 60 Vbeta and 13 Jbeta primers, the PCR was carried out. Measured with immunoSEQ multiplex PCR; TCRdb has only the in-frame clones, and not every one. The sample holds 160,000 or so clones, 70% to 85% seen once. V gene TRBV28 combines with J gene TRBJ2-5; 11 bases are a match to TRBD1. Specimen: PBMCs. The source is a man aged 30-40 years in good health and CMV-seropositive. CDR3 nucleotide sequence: TGTGCCAGCAGCACAACCGGGACAGGGGGGCAAGAGACCCAGTACTTC. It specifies CASSTTGTGGQETQYF.